The sequence of this T cell receptor (beta chain) was determined in a study of tumor and adjacent non-tumor tissue in lung cancer. General study findings and limits: Tumor repertoires had a smaller top 100 clone share than normal lung. Higher tumor TCR diversity was associated with shorter survival. Significantly higher TCR diversity was found in tumor than normal lung.

This clonotype was seen just once. What it binds is unknown. The junction departs from the called germline gene at one end, perhaps through a read error. The library came from three nested PCR rounds adapted from ARM-PCR protocols. TCRdb analysed the multiplex PCR reads with MiXCR anew, one entry per CDR3 protein. The repertoire holds 60,000 or so distinct CDR3 sequences, with around two thirds as singletons. No cell sorting was done before RNA was extracted from the tissue. More than 3 cm separated this lung sample from the edge of the tumor. Chemotherapy-naive patients with new lung cancer underwent thoracic surgery in China, August–late 2014. Germline V CDR1 and CDR2: SQVTM, ANQGSEA. The CDR3 length is 13 residues.

This sequence originates from a man between 65 and 80 years old with non-small cell lung cancer. The chain has TRBV29-1 and TRBJ2-5; unclear D gene. Specimen: distant non-tumor lung tissue. The CDR3 reads CSLEAGVEEDQYF. CDR3 nucleotides: TGCAGCCTTGAGGCTGGGGTGGAAGAGGACCAGTACTTC. Supplemented by reference TRBV29-1 and TRBJ2-5, the full variable domain reads SAVISQKPSRDICQRGTSLTIQCQVDSQVTMMFWYRQQPGQSLTLIATANQGSEATYESGFVIDKFPISRPNLTFSTLTVSNMSPEDSSIYLCSLEAGVEEDQYFGPGTRLLVL.